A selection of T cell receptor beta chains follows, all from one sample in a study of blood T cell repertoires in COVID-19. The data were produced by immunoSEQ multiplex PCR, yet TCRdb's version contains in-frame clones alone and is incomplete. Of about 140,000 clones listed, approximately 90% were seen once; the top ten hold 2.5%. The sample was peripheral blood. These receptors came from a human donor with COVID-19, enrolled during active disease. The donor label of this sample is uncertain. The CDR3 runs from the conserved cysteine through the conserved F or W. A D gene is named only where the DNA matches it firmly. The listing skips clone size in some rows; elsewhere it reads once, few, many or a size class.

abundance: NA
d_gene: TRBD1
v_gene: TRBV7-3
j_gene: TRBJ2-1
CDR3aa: CASSRDRGGGEQFF
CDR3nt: TGTGCCAGCAGCCGGGACAGGGGTGGTGGTGAGCAGTTCTTC

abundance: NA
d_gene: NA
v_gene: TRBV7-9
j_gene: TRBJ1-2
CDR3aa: CASSLEGRGGYTF
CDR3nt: TGTGCCAGCAGCTTGGAGGGGAGAGGAGGCTACACCTTC

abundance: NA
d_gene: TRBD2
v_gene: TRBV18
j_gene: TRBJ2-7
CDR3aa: CASSSTSGSRHEQYF
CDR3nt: TGTGCCAGCTCATCAACTAGCGGTTCTCGACACGAGCAGTACTTC

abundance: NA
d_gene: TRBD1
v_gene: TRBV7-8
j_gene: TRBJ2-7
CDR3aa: CASSLARDRGSYEQYF
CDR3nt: TGTGCCAGCAGCTTAGCACGTGACAGGGGTTCCTACGAGCAGTACTTC

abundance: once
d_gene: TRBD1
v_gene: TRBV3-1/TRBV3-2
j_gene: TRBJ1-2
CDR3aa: CASSQDATGGGYGYTF
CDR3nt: TGTGCCAGCAGCCAAGATGCTACAGGGGGCGGCTATGGCTACACCTTC

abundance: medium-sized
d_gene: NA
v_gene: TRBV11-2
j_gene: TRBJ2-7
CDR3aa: CASSLVEGTEQYF
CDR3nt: TGTGCCAGCAGCTTAGTGGAGGGGACCGAGCAGTACTTC

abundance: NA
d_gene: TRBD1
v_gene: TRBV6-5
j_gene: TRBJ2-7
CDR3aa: CASSYSVGQGYEQYF
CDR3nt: TGTGCCAGCAGTTACTCCGTGGGACAGGGCTACGAGCAGTACTTC

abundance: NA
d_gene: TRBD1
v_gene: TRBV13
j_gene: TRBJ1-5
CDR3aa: CASSSEGGQGQPQHF
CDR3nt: TGTGCCAGCAGCTCCGAGGGGGGACAGGGCCAGCCCCAGCATTTT

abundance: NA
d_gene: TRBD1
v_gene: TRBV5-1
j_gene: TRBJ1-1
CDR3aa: CASSQGAQNTEAFF
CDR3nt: TGCGCCAGCAGCCAGGGGGCCCAAAACACTGAAGCTTTCTTT

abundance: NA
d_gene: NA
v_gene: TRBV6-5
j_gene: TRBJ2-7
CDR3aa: CASRRGSFYEQYF
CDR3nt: TGTGCCAGTAGGCGGGGTTCCTTCTACGAGCAGTACTTC

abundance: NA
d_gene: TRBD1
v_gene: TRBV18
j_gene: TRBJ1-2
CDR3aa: CASSPDRENYGYTF
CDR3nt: TGTGCCAGCTCACCGGACAGGGAAAACTATGGCTACACCTTC

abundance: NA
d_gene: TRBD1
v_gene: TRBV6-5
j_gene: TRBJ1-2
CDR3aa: CASSPTGGGYGYTF
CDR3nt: TGTGCCAGCAGTCCTACAGGGGGCGGCTATGGCTACACCTTC

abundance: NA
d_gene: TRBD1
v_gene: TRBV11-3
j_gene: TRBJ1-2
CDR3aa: CASSPEDLLLGTAWCGYTF
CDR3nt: TGTGCCAGCAGCCCTGAGGATTTGTTATTGGGGACAGCCTGGTGTGGCTACACCTTC

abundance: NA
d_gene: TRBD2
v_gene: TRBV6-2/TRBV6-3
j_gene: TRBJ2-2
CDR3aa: CASSYEVAGDTGELFF
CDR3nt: TGTGCCAGCAGTTACGAGGTAGCGGGAGATACCGGGGAGCTGTTTTTT

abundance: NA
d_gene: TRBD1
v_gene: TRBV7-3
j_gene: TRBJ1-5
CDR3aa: CASSLDRDRAGNQPQHF
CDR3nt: TGTGCCAGCAGCTTAGACCGGGACAGGGCTGGCAATCAGCCCCAGCATTTT